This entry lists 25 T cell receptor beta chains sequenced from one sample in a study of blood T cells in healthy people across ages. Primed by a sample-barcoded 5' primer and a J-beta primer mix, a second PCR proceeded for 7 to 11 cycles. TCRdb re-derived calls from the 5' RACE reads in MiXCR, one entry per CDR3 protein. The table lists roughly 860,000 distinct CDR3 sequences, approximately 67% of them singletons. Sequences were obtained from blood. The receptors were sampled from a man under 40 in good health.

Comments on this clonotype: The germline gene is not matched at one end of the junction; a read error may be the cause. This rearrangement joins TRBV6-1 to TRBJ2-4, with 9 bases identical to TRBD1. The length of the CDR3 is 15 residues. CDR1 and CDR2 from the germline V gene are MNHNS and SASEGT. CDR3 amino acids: CAISSRTGAKNIQYF. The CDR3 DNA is TGTGCCATCAGTAGCCGGACAGGGGCAAAAAACATTCAGTACTTC.

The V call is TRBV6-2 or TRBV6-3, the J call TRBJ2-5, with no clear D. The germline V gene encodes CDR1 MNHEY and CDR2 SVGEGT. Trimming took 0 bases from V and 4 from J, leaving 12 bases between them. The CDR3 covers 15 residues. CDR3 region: CASSYSKGRIETQYF. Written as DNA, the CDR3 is TGTGCCAGCAGTTACTCTAAGGGAAGGATAGAGACCCAGTACTTC.

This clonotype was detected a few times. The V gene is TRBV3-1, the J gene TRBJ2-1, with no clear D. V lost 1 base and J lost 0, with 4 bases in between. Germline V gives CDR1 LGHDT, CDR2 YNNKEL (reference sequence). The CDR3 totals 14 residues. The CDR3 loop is CASSQGDSYNEQFF. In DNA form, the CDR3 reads TGTGCCAGCAGCCAAGGCGACTCCTACAATGAGCAGTTCTTC.

CDR3 sequence: CASSLGRGGDTGELFF. DNA of the CDR3: TGCGCCAGCAGCTTGGGGCGCGGCGGGGACACCGGGGAGCTGTTTTTT. The genes are TRBV5-1 and TRBJ2-2, with TRBD2 as a possible D gene (6 bases). With 0 bases removed from V and 3 bases from J, the gap between germline ends came to 12 bases. The CDR3 totals 16 residues. Per the germline V gene, CDR1 is SGHRS and CDR2 is YFSETQ.

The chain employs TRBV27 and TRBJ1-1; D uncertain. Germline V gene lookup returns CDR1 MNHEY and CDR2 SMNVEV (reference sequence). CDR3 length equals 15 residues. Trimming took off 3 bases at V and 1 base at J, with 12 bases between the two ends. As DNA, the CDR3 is TGTGCCAGCAGTTTGAACCGCAGGAGGAACACTGAAGCTTTCTTT. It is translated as CASSLNRRRNTEAFF.

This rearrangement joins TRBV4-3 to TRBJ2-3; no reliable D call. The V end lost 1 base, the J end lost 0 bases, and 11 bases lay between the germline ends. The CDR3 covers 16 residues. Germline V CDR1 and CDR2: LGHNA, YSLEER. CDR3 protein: CASSQGPNPSTDTQYF. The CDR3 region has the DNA TGCGCCAGCAGCCAAGGTCCCAATCCTAGCACAGATACGCAGTATTTT.

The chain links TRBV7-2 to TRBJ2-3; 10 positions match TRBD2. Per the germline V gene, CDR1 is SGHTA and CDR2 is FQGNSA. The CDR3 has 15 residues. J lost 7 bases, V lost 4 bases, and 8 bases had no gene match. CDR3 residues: CASSWVAGGLNTQYF. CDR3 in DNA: TGTGCCAGCAGCTGGGTAGCGGGGGGATTAAATACGCAGTATTTT.

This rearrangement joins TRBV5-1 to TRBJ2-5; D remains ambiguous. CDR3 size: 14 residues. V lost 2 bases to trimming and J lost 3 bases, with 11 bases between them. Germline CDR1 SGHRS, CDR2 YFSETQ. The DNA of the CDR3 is TGCGCCAGCAGCTTCAGGAGCCTAGAAGAGACCCAGTACTTC. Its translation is CASSFRSLEETQYF.

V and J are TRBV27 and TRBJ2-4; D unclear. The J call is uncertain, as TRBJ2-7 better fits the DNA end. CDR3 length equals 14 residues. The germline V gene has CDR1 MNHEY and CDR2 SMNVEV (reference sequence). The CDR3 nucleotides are TGTGCCAGCAGTAACCTAATGCGAGACTACGAGCAGTACTTC. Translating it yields CASSNLMRDYEQYF.

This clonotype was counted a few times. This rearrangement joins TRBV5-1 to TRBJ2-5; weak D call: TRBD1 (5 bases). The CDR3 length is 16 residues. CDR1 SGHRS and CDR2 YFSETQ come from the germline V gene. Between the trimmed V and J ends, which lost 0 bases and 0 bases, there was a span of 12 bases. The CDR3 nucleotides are TGCGCCAGCAGCTTGGTGGACACAAAGTACCAAGAGACCCAGTACTTC. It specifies CASSLVDTKYQETQYF.

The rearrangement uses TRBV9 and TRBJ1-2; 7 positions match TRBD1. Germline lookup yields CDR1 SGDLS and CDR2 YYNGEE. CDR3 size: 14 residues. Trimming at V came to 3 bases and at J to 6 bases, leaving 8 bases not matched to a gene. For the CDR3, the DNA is TGTGCCAGCAGCGCCCACGGGACAGTTGATGGCTACACCTTC. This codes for CASSAHGTVDGYTF. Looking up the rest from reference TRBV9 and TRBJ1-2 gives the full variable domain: DSGVTQTPKHLITATGQRVTLRCSPRSGDLSVYWYQQSLDQGLQFLIQYYNGEERAKGNILERFSAQQFPDLHSELNLSSLELGDSALYFCASSAHGTVDGYTFGSGTRLTVV.

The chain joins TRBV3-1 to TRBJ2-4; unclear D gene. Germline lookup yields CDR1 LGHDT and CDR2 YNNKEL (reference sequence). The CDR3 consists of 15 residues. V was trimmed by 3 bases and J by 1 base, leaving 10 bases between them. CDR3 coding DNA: TGTGCCAGCAGCCATGTGGCGTCGGCCAAAAACATTCAGTACTTC. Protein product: CASSHVASAKNIQYF.

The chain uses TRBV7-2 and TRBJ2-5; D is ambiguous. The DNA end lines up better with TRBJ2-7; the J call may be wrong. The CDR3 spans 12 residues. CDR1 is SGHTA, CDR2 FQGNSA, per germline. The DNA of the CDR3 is TGTGCCAGCAGCTTAGTCATCCACGAGCAGTACTTC. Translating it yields CASSLVIHEQYF.

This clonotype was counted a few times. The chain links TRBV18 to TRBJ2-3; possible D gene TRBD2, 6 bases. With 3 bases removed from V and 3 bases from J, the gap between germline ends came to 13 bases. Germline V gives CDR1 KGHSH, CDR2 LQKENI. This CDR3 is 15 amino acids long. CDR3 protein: CASSPLGLLTDTQYF. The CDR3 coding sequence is TGTGCCAGCTCACCCCTGGGACTTCTGACAGATACGCAGTATTTT.

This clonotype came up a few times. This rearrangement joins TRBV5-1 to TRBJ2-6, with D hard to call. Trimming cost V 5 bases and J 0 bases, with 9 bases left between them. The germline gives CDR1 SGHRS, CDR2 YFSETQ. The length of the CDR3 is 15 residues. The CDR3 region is CASSSSSSGANVLTF. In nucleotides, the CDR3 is TGCGCCAGCAGTTCAAGCAGCTCTGGGGCCAACGTCCTGACTTTC.

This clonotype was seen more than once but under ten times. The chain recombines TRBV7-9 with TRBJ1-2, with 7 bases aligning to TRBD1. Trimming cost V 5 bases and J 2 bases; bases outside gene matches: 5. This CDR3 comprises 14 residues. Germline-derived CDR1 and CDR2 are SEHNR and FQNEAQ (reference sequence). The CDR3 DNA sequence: TGTGCCAGCAGCAGAGGGGGCCAGAACTATGGCTACACCTTC. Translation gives CASSRGGQNYGYTF.

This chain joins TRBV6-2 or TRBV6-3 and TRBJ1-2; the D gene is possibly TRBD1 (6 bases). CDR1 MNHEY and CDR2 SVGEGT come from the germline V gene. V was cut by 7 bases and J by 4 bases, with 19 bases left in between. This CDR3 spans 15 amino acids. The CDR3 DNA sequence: TGTGCCAGCATCCGGGCAGGGGCCTCCCGCTATGGCTACACCTTC. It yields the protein CASIRAGASRYGYTF.

This CDR3 is CASSCDEGGNSPLHF. CDR3 bases: TGTGCCAGCAGTTGTGACGAAGGGGGTAATTCACCCCTCCACTTT. V is TRBV27 and J is TRBJ1-6; tentatively, D is TRBD1 (6 bases). Trimming left V 4 bases short and J 6 bases short, with 13 bases between. This CDR3 contains 15 residues. Germline values: CDR1 MNHEY, CDR2 SMNVEV (reference sequence).

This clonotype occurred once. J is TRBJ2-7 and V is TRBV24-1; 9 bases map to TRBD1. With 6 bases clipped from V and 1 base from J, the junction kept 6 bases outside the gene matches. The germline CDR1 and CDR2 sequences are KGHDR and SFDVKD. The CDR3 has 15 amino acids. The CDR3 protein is CATSPGTGRSYEQYF. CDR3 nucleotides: TGTGCCACCAGTCCCGGGACAGGGAGGTCCTACGAGCAGTACTTC.

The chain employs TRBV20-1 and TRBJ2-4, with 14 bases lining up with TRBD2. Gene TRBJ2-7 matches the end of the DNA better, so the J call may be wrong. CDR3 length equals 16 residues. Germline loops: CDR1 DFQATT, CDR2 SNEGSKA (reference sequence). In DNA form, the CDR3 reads TGCAGTGCTAGAGACGCCGGGACTAGCGGGGGTTACGAGCAGTACTTC. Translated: CSARDAGTSGGYEQYF.

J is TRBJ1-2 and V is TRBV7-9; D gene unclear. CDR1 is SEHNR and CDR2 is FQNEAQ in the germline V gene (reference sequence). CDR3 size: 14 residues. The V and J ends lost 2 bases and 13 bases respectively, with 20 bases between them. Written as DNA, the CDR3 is TGTGCCAGCAGCTTACCCCAGGACGGAGCCTATACCACCTTC. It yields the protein CASSLPQDGAYTTF.

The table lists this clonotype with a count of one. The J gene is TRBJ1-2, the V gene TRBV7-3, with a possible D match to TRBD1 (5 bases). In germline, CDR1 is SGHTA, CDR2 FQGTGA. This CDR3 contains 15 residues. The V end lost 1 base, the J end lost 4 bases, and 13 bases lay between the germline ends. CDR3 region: CASSLKGGEGYGYTF. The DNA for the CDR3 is TGTGCCAGCAGCTTAAAAGGAGGGGAGGGCTATGGCTACACCTTC.

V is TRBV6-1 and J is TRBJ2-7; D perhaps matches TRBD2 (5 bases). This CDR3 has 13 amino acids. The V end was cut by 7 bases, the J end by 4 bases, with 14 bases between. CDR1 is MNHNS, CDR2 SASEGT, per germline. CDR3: CASTFRRRYEQYF. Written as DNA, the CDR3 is TGTGCCAGCACGTTTAGGAGGAGATACGAGCAGTACTTC.

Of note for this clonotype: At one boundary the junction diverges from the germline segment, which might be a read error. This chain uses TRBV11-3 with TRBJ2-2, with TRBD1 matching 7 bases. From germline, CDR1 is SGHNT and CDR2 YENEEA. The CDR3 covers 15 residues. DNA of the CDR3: TGTGCCAGCAGCCCCATTGCAGAGGGGGCCGGGGAGTTGTTTTTT. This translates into CASSPIAEGAGELFF.

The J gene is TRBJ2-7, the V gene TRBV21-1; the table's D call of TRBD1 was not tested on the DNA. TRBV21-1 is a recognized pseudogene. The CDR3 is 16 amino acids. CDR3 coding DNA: TGTGCCAGCAGCAAATTCAACCTGGGGGGGGCTTACGAGCAGTACTTC. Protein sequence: CASSKFNLGGAYEQYF.